One sample yielded the 9 T cell receptor beta chains listed below, sequenced in a study of blood T cells in healthy people across ages (dated by TCRdb to the mid-2010s). Library preparation employed 5' RACE. The run used an Illumina HiSeq 2500. A second PCR of roughly 7 to 11 cycles was performed with a sample-barcoded 5' primer and a J-beta primer mix. TCRdb cleaned the public reads at Q25 with fastp, built clones with MiXCR and kept in-frame beta chains. Rows with a matching CDR3 protein are joined into one entry that keeps the most common DNA and genes. A total of around 690,000 distinct CDR3 sequences appear in this sample, about 53% of them only once. The top ten clonotypes cover more than 35% of the sample. Sequenced material: blood. All receptors come from a man in his 60s in good health.

The rearrangement uses TRBV7-6 and TRBJ2-5; 7 bases match TRBD1. Unmatched junction bases numbered 6, after V lost 5 bases and J lost 3 bases. The CDR3 consists of 14 residues. Germline CDR1 is SGHVS and CDR2 is FNYEAQ. CDR3 sequence reads: CASSVGGTKETQYF. As DNA, the CDR3 is TGTGCCAGCAGCGTAGGGGGCACCAAAGAGACCCAGTACTTC.

The J gene is TRBJ2-1, the V gene TRBV12-3 or TRBV12-4; 12 bases are shared with TRBD2. The tail of the sequence fits TRBJ2-7 better, so the J call may be wrong. The CDR3 has 16 amino acids. CDR3 nucleotides: TGTGCCAGCAGTTACTCTAGCGGGGGGGCGTACAATGAGCAGTACTTC. Residues: CASSYSSGGAYNEQYF.

This clonotype occurred once. A much larger clone lies a single base off, so this may be a read error. The genes are TRBV12-3 or TRBV12-4 and TRBJ2-3; perhaps TRBD1 as D (6 bases). The CDR3 runs to 14 residues. CDR3 coding DNA: TGTGCCAGCAGTTGTAGGGGGACCGGAGATATGCAGTATTTT. Translation gives CASSCRGTGDMQYF.

The V call is TRBV6-6, the J call TRBJ1-4; 7 bases align to TRBD1. Germline V gene data show CDR1 as MNHNY and CDR2 as SVGAGI (reference sequence). The CDR3 runs to 16 residues. J gave up 0 bases and V 5 bases, and 6 bases lay outside the gene matches. In nucleotides, the CDR3 is TGTGCCAGCAGTAACCGACAGGGACCAACTAATGAAAAACTGTTTTTT. Its protein product is CASSNRQGPTNEKLFF.

This clonotype was counted only a few times. V usage is TRBV6-6 and J usage is TRBJ2-1, with a tentative D call TRBD2 (6 bases). From germline, CDR1 is MNHNY and CDR2 SVGAGI (reference sequence). This CDR3 region has 13 residues. Trimming removed 5 bases from V and 13 bases from J, with 18 bases in between. CDR3 in DNA: TGTGCCAGCAGTCAGACGGGACTGGCGGCTCAGTTCTTC. Encoded protein: CASSQTGLAAQFF.

The chain has TRBV28 and TRBJ1-2, with 7 bases lining up with TRBD1. Germline V gene data show CDR1 as MDHEN and CDR2 as SYDVKM. The CDR3 has 14 amino acids. V shed 7 bases, J shed 4 bases, and the junction held 9 bases outside the gene matches. The CDR3 spells CASTGEGAVYGYTF. Written as DNA, the CDR3 is TGTGCCAGCACCGGGGAGGGGGCGGTCTATGGCTACACCTTC.

The V gene is TRBV5-1, the J gene TRBJ2-5, with D perhaps matching TRBD1 or TRBD2 (5 bases each). The V end lost 0 bases, the J end lost 0 bases, and 12 bases lay between the germline ends. Germline loops: CDR1 SGHRS, CDR2 YFSETQ. The CDR3 contains 16 residues. CDR3 DNA sequence: TGCGCCAGCAGCTTGGCCGCCGGGGCTTACCAAGAGACCCAGTACTTC. Translating it yields CASSLAAGAYQETQYF.

The count of this clonotype is one. The J gene is TRBJ1-1, the V gene TRBV3-1; D uncertain. CDR3 size: 14 residues. CDR1 is LGHDT, CDR2 YNNKEL, per germline (reference sequence). Trimming took off 1 base at V and 7 bases at J, with 13 bases between the two ends. CDR3 bases: TGTGCCAGCAGCCAAGTGGGAACAGACCTTGAAGCTTTCTTT. Protein product: CASSQVGTDLEAFF. The full variable domain, in which reference TRBV3-1 and TRBJ1-1 provide the parts outside the CDR3, is DTAVSQTPKYLVTQMGNDKSIKCEQNLGHDTMYWYKQDSKKFLKIMFSYNNKELIINETVPNRFSPKSPDKAHLNLHINSLELGDSAVYFCASSQVGTDLEAFFGQGTRLTVV.

This clonotype occurred a few times. The genes are TRBV7-9 and TRBJ1-6, with 7 bases matching TRBD1. The CDR3 consists of 16 residues. The junction had 11 bases not matched to a gene; V was cut back by 5 bases and J by 7 bases. CDR1 SEHNR and CDR2 FQNEAQ come from the germline V gene (reference sequence). Here the CDR3 DNA reads TGTGCCAGCAGCCTCGTACTGACAGGGAGAAATTCACCCCTCCACTTT. It codes for CASSLVLTGRNSPLHF.